This is a list of T cell receptor beta chains from one sample in a study of shared clonotypes between healthy human individuals. The repertoire was sequenced with immunoSEQ multiplex PCR; TCRdb's copy has only in-frame clones and lacks some. The sample lists more than 500,000 clones; approximately 95% were seen once. The sample taken for sequencing was naive CD8+ T cells sorted from blood. The receptor set was obtained from a woman aged 25-40 years in good health. The CDR3 runs from the conserved cysteine through the conserved F or W. A D gene is named only where the DNA matches it firmly. A clone size is listed for some rows: how often the clone was seen (once, few, many), or a class if it is expanded.

abundance,j_gene,v_gene,d_gene,CDR3aa,CDR3nt
NA,TRBJ2-7,TRBV25-1,TRBD1,CATSRDSVSYEQYF,TGTGCCACTAGCAGGGACAGCGTCTCCTACGAGCAGTACTTC
NA,TRBJ1-2,TRBV5-8,TRBD1,CASSPYDRGGNYGYTF,TGTGCCAGCAGCCCCTATGACAGGGGAGGTAACTATGGCTACACCTTC
NA,TRBJ2-7,TRBV7-8,NA,CASRGRFTHEQYF,TGTGCCAGCAGAGGCAGATTTACCCACGAGCAGTACTTC
NA,TRBJ2-7,TRBV11-2,NA,CASSLIQSLFYEQYF,TGTGCCAGCAGCTTAATCCAGTCCCTATTCTACGAGCAGTACTTC
NA,TRBJ2-7,TRBV29-1,NA,CSVRGDAGSPYEQYF,TGCAGCGTTAGGGGTGATGCGGGATCACCCTACGAGCAGTACTTC
NA,TRBJ2-1,TRBV5-1,TRBD1,CASSPGTGPWFF,TGCGCCAGCAGCCCCGGGACAGGCCCTTGGTTCTTC
NA,TRBJ2-5,TRBV29-1,NA,CSVGIARPQETQYF,TGCAGCGTTGGGATAGCTCGACCCCAAGAGACCCAGTACTTC
NA,TRBJ2-1,TRBV4-1,NA,CASSHPYPAGPNNEQFF,TGCGCCAGCAGCCACCCCTACCCCGCCGGGCCTAACAATGAGCAGTTCTTC
NA,TRBJ2-7,TRBV28,NA,CASRTTGSYEQYF,TGTGCCAGCAGGACAACAGGGTCCTACGAGCAGTACTTC
once,TRBJ1-2,TRBV27,TRBD1,CASSSGTGVTGYTF,TGTGCCAGCAGCTCCGGGACAGGGGTCACCGGCTACACCTTC
NA,TRBJ2-7,TRBV11-2,NA,CASSPLGRNEQYF,TGTGCCAGCAGCCCTCTAGGCAGAAACGAGCAGTACTTC
once,TRBJ2-5,TRBV13,TRBD2,CASSLGASGMKETQYF,TGTGCCAGCAGCTTAGGGGCTAGCGGGATGAAAGAGACCCAGTACTTC
NA,TRBJ1-1,TRBV13,NA,CASSPETDLNTEAFF,TGTGCCAGCAGCCCAGAGACAGACTTGAACACTGAAGCTTTCTTT
NA,TRBJ1-1,TRBV9,NA,CASSGGGGGTEAFF,TGTGCCAGCAGCGGAGGGGGGGGCGGCACTGAAGCTTTCTTT
NA,TRBJ2-1,TRBV28,NA,CAIATWQEQFF,TGTGCCATCGCTACCTGGCAGGAGCAGTTCTTC
NA,TRBJ2-7,TRBV5-1,TRBD1,CASRWTGMGEQYF,TGCGCCAGCAGATGGACAGGGATGGGCGAGCAGTACTTC
NA,TRBJ2-7,TRBV5-5,NA,CASSGGDGPYEQYF,TGTGCCAGCAGCGGAGGGGACGGACCCTACGAGCAGTACTTC
once,TRBJ2-2,TRBV7-2,TRBD2,CASSPLKGGRGGTGELFF,TGTGCCAGCAGCCCCTTAAAGGGCGGGAGGGGAGGCACCGGGGAGCTGTTTTTT
NA,TRBJ1-2,TRBV6-1,NA,CASSGGVVAERANYGYTF,TGTGCCAGCAGTGGCGGGGTCGTTGCTGAACGAGCTAACTATGGCTACACCTTC
NA,TRBJ1-4,TRBV29-1,TRBD1,CSVEDGTGVEKLFF,TGCAGCGTTGAAGACGGGACAGGGGTGGAAAAACTGTTTTTT
NA,TRBJ2-2,TRBV5-6,NA,CASSRGQWGLFF,TGTGCCAGCAGCAGAGGACAGTGGGGGCTGTTTTTT
NA,TRBJ2-6,TRBV19,NA,CASSIVAGANVLTF,TGTGCCAGTAGTATCGTGGCTGGGGCCAACGTCCTGACTTTC
NA,TRBJ1-2,TRBV10-3,TRBD1,CASQGQGIYGYTF,TGTGCCTCTCAGGGACAGGGGATCTATGGCTACACCTTC
NA,TRBJ1-5,TRBV19,NA,CASSPKSPQPQHF,TGTGCCAGTAGTCCAAAGTCTCCTCAGCCCCAGCATTTT
NA,TRBJ2-3,TRBV29-1,TRBD2,CSVKSPLGLAGGLEVLDTQYF,TGCAGCGTTAAAAGCCCCCTGGGACTAGCGGGAGGGCTAGAGGTTTTGGATACGCAGTATTTT
NA,TRBJ1-5,TRBV4-1,NA,CASSQDGQPQHF,TGCGCCAGCAGCCAAGATGGTCAGCCCCAGCATTTT
NA,TRBJ2-7,TRBV28,NA,CASGSEQYF,TGTGCCAGCGGATCCGAGCAGTACTTC
once,TRBJ2-2,TRBV11-3,NA,CASSLEGLGGELFF,TGTGCCAGCAGCTTAGAAGGCCTAGGCGGGGAGCTGTTTTTT
NA,TRBJ2-1,TRBV10-2,TRBD2,CASSEYGGGPYNEQFF,TGCGCCAGCAGTGAGTACGGGGGAGGGCCGTACAATGAGCAGTTCTTC
NA,TRBJ2-7,TRBV7-6,TRBD2,CASSLAGNSYEQYF,TGTGCCAGCAGCCTAGCGGGGAACTCCTACGAGCAGTACTTC
NA,TRBJ2-1,TRBV28,TRBD1,CASRVDRGHGNEQFF,TGTGCCAGCAGAGTTGACAGGGGGCATGGCAATGAGCAGTTCTTC
NA,TRBJ1-3,TRBV4-1,NA,CASSQGGRASYGNTIYF,TGCGCCAGCAGCCAAGGGGGACGTGCTTCTTATGGAAACACCATATATTTT
NA,TRBJ2-3,TRBV4-1,NA,CASSQGPGLDTQYF,TGCGCCAGCAGCCAGGGACCGGGACTAGATACGCAGTATTTT
NA,TRBJ2-1,TRBV28,TRBD2,CASSSRRLAGNYNEQFF,TGTGCCAGCAGTTCCAGACGACTAGCGGGCAACTACAATGAGCAGTTCTTC
NA,TRBJ1-3,TRBV19,NA,CASSIGPSSGNTIYF,TGTGCCAGTAGTATCGGCCCCAGCTCTGGAAACACCATATATTTT
NA,TRBJ2-6,TRBV7-9,TRBD1,CASSRWGQVLAGANVLTF,TGTGCCAGCAGCCGTTGGGGACAGGTATTAGCTGGGGCCAACGTCCTGACTTTC
once,TRBJ2-7,TRBV7-3,NA,CASSQGGADEQYF,TGTGCCAGCAGCCAAGGGGGGGCAGACGAGCAGTACTTC
NA,TRBJ2-7,TRBV14,NA,CASSQDRLGDIYYEQYF,TGTGCCAGCAGCCAAGATAGATTGGGGGACATCTACTACGAGCAGTACTTC
NA,TRBJ2-7,TRBV28,NA,CASRRKGTFSYEQYF,TGTGCCAGCAGAAGAAAAGGGACTTTTTCCTACGAGCAGTACTTC
NA,TRBJ1-3,TRBV28,NA,CASSLTVGGNTIYF,TGTGCCAGCAGTTTGACGGTGGGTGGAAACACCATATATTTT
NA,TRBJ2-3,TRBV27,NA,CASSLKVADTQYF,TGTGCCAGCAGTTTGAAAGTGGCAGATACGCAGTATTTT
NA,TRBJ2-7,TRBV19,NA,CASSSDSYEQYF,TGTGCCAGTAGTAGTGACAGTTACGAGCAGTACTTC
NA,TRBJ1-1,TRBV27,NA,CASRGAGTEAFF,TGTGCCAGCAGGGGGGCTGGCACTGAAGCTTTCTTT
NA,TRBJ2-7,TRBV7-2,NA,CASSLAPTERFEQYF,TGTGCCAGCAGCTTAGCCCCCACGGAGAGGTTCGAGCAGTACTTC
NA,TRBJ2-1,TRBV11-1,NA,CASSLIASSYNEQFF,TGTGCCAGCAGCTTAATAGCGAGCTCCTACAATGAGCAGTTCTTC
NA,TRBJ1-2,TRBV11-2,NA,CASSLGPGDGYTF,TGTGCCAGCAGCTTGGGGCCGGGGGATGGCTACACCTTC
once,TRBJ2-7,TRBV29-1,NA,CSARGPGVRYEQYF,TGCAGCGCAAGGGGCCCAGGGGTTCGCTACGAGCAGTACTTC
NA,TRBJ2-7,TRBV19,NA,CASSIARTYEQYF,TGTGCCAGTAGTATAGCCCGTACCTACGAGCAGTACTTC
once,TRBJ2-3,TRBV9,TRBD2,CASSGGLAGGQGDTQYF,TGTGCCAGCAGCGGCGGACTAGCGGGAGGGCAGGGAGATACGCAGTATTTT
NA,TRBJ1-5,TRBV2,NA,CASSEIPGTPTGNQPQHF,TGTGCCAGCAGTGAAATACCGGGAACACCTACAGGTAATCAGCCCCAGCATTTT
NA,TRBJ2-3,TRBV2,TRBD2,CAILPTSGSTDTQYF,TGTGCCATCCTCCCAACTAGCGGGAGCACAGATACGCAGTATTTT
NA,TRBJ2-7,TRBV2,NA,CASRTPRVAGRDPNPLYEQYF,TGTGCCAGCAGGACACCTAGGGTGGCAGGGCGAGACCCAAACCCCCTCTACGAGCAGTACTTC
NA,TRBJ2-7,TRBV4-1,NA,CASSDVGPRYEQYF,TGCGCCAGCAGCGACGTGGGGCCACGTTACGAGCAGTACTTC
NA,TRBJ1-1,TRBV6-6,NA,CASRVGVNTEAFF,TGTGCCAGCAGGGTAGGGGTGAACACTGAAGCTTTCTTT
NA,TRBJ2-7,TRBV28,TRBD1,CASSATGTGNLNEQYF,TGTGCCAGCAGTGCCACCGGGACAGGGAATTTGAACGAGCAGTACTTC
NA,TRBJ2-7,TRBV6-5,TRBD1,CASFPGQGPYEQYF,TGTGCCTCTTTCCCGGGACAGGGCCCCTACGAGCAGTACTTC